The clone carrying this TCR beta chain was recorded only once. Antigen unknown. This record belongs to a study of cytomegalovirus exposure and HLA in healthy donors. As for the study in general: Earlier work reported 117 million unique TCR beta sequences from 150 million to 200 million T cells.

Primers for the PCR totalled 60 Vbeta and 13 Jbeta. The method was immunoSEQ multiplex PCR; TCRdb's version includes in-frame clones alone and lacks a portion of them. The sample yields approximately 140,000 clones, over 70% seen once. The germline gives CDR1 MDHEN, CDR2 SYDVKM. CDR3 length equals 12 residues. The germline V and J ends were trimmed by 5 bases and 12 bases, with 11 bases remaining between them. Broader study findings: For cytomegalovirus status, the classifier reportedly gave diagnoses with high specificity and sensitivity. According to an earlier analysis, most TCR beta V segments yielded productive rearrangements about 90% or about 30% of the time.

The sequenced sample consisted of PBMCs. The sequence came from a male donor in good health and CMV-seronegative. V and J are TRBV28 and TRBJ1-6; D remains ambiguous. The chain's CDR3 is CASSPPGRPLHF. DNA for the CDR3: TGTGCCAGCAGTCCACCGGGAAGACCCCTCCACTTT.